Listed here are 20 T cell receptor beta chains from one sample, sequenced in a study of T cells in Graves' hyperthyroidism and ophthalmopathy. TCR beta CDR3 regions were amplified from RNA transcripts. First-round RT-PCR with HTBI primers amplified the TCR CDR3 region. One entry per CDR3 protein, called by TCRdb with MiXCR from the multiplex PCR reads. The sample holds hundreds of thousands of distinct CDR3 sequences, around 16% seen once. The sample taken for sequencing was blood. The receptors were gathered from a woman aged 40 to 50 with Graves' ophthalmopathy.

This chain uses TRBV6-1 with TRBJ2-7, with D perhaps TRBD1 or TRBD2 (6 bases each). V was trimmed by 5 bases and J by 4 bases, leaving 18 bases between them. Germline CDR1 and CDR2: MNHNS and SASEGT. This CDR3 has 15 residues. The CDR3 spells CASSFLPTGAYEQYF. The DNA for the CDR3 is TGTGCCAGCAGTTTCCTGCCAACGGGGGCTTACGAGCAGTACTTC.

At least ten counts were recorded for this clonotype. V and J are TRBV27 and TRBJ1-1; D is unresolved. From germline, CDR1 is MNHEY and CDR2 SMNVEV (reference sequence). This CDR3 has 14 amino acids. Trimming took 5 bases from V and 3 from J, leaving 13 bases between them. CDR3: CASSRRVVDTEAFF. As DNA, the CDR3 is TGTGCCAGCAGTAGAAGGGTGGTTGACACTGAAGCTTTCTTT.

The V and J genes are TRBV3-1 and TRBJ1-6; no reliable D call. Trimming shortened V by 3 bases and J by 6 bases, and 12 bases separated the two germline ends. The CDR3 has 15 amino acids. Germline lookup yields CDR1 LGHDT and CDR2 YNNKEL (reference sequence). The CDR3 here is CASSQGLIPNSPLHF. The CDR3 DNA reads as TGTGCCAGCAGCCAGGGATTAATACCTAATTCACCCCTCCACTTT.

This chain uses TRBV11-2 with TRBJ1-1, with a weak D call TRBD1 (5 bases). CDR3 length: 15 residues. The V end lost 4 bases, the J end lost 1 base, and 13 bases lay between the germline ends. CDR1 and CDR2 from the germline V gene are SGHAT and FQNNGV. The CDR3 reads CASSSRTKPNTEAFF. The CDR3 nucleotides read TGTGCCAGCAGCTCGAGGACAAAGCCGAACACTGAAGCTTTCTTT. The variable domain in full, with the rest retrieved from reference TRBV11-2 and TRBJ1-1, is EAGVAQSPRYKIIEKRQSVAFWCNPISGHATLYWYQQILGQGPKLLIQFQNNGVVDDSQLPKDRFSAERLKGVDSTLKIQPAKLEDSAVYLCASSSRTKPNTEAFFGQGTRLTVV.

The chain couples TRBV12-3 or TRBV12-4 to TRBJ1-6, with D perhaps TRBD1 (5 bases). The V gene lost 4 bases and the J gene lost 10 bases, with 14 bases spanning the gap. This CDR3 has 14 amino acids. The DNA of the CDR3 is TGTGCCAGCAGTTCTTCAGGGTTTCAATCACCCCTCCACTTT. Amino acid sequence: CASSSSGFQSPLHF.

This clonotype was counted between two and nine times. This rearrangement joins TRBV20-1 to TRBJ1-1; D is unresolved. The CDR3 extends over 13 amino acids. The germline V gene has CDR1 DFQATT and CDR2 SNEGSKA (reference sequence). Trimming pared 5 bases from V and 5 bases from J, leaving 15 bases between. CDR3 in DNA: TGCAGTGCTGGAGCTCCACCCGGAACTGAAGCTTTCTTT. It encodes CSAGAPPGTEAFF.

The chain combines TRBV19 with TRBJ2-4; no clear D. CDR3 length: 15 residues. CDR1 LNHDA and CDR2 SQIVND come from the germline V gene (reference sequence). V lost 6 bases to trimming and J lost 0 bases, with 12 bases between them. The CDR3 here is CASRFDDLAKNIQYF. The CDR3 coding sequence is TGTGCCAGTAGATTCGATGATTTAGCCAAAAACATTCAGTACTTC.

The chain carries TRBV20-1 and TRBJ1-5; no firm D call. Germline V CDR1 and CDR2: DFQATT, SNEGSKA (reference sequence). The CDR3 length is 16 residues. Trimming removed 3 bases at V and 0 bases at J, with 15 bases between. CDR3 amino acids: CSARGFLEFSNQPQHF. The CDR3 DNA follows: TGCAGTGCTAGGGGGTTTTTGGAGTTTAGCAATCAGCCCCAGCATTTT.

The chain has TRBV12-3 or TRBV12-4 and TRBJ1-5, with D uncertain. Trimming removed 3 bases at V and 4 bases at J, with 7 bases between. The CDR3 is 13 residues long. The CDR3 region has the DNA TGTGCCAGCAGTTTCCGAAGAAATCAGCCCCAGCATTTT. Translating gives CASSFRRNQPQHF.

The gene calls are TRBV29-1 and TRBJ1-1; D perhaps matches TRBD1 (5 bases). In germline, CDR1 is SQVTM, CDR2 ANQGSEA. V was trimmed by 0 bases and J by 4 bases, leaving 12 bases between them. CDR3 length: 14 amino acids. In DNA form, the CDR3 reads TGCAGCGTTGAAGAATTCGGGGGGAGCACTGAAGCTTTCTTT. Encoded protein: CSVEEFGGSTEAFF.

This clonotype turned up a few times. The V call is TRBV6-1, the J call TRBJ1-5; D may be TRBD1 (5 bases). Trimming shortened V by 8 bases and J by 0 bases, and 17 bases separated the two germline ends. CDR3 length: 16 residues. CDR1 MNHNS and CDR2 SASEGT come from the germline V gene. As DNA, the CDR3 is TGTGCCAGCGGGCAAGATCAGGGAATTAGCAATCAGCCCCAGCATTTT. It yields the protein CASGQDQGISNQPQHF.

This clonotype occurred many times. The CDR3 bases are TGTGCCTGGAGTCCGGGGGAAGTGGGCTACACCTTC. Protein: CAWSPGEVGYTF. V and J are TRBV30 and TRBJ1-2, with D perhaps matching TRBD1 (5 bases). Per the germline V gene, CDR1 is GTSNPN and CDR2 is SVGIG (reference sequence). This CDR3 has 12 residues. The V end was cut by 2 bases, the J end by 8 bases, with 12 bases between.

The chain uses TRBV12-3 or TRBV12-4 and TRBJ1-1; D is perhaps TRBD1 (6 bases). The CDR3 has 16 residues. V was shortened by 2 bases and J by 0 bases, with 13 bases between the two germline ends. Here the CDR3 reads CASSLYRVPLNTEAFF. In DNA form, the CDR3 reads TGTGCCAGCAGTTTATACAGGGTCCCTTTGAACACTGAAGCTTTCTTT.

This clonotype was counted many times. V gene TRBV12-3 or TRBV12-4 combines with J gene TRBJ1-1; the D is unclear. The CDR3 has 15 amino acids. Trimming cost V 2 bases and J 3 bases, with 13 bases left between them. As DNA, the CDR3 is TGTGCCAGCAGTTTAAAGAACCCGAGGGACACTGAAGCTTTCTTT. Encoded protein: CASSLKNPRDTEAFF.

Ten or more counts support this clonotype. The rearrangement uses TRBV2 and TRBJ2-7; TRBD2 aligns across 7 bases. The germline V gene has CDR1 SNHLY and CDR2 FYNNEI. This CDR3 has 15 residues. V was pared by 0 bases and J by 2 bases, with 4 bases of the junction left unmatched. The CDR3 DNA sequence: TGTGCCAGCAGTGAAGCGCCTAGCGGAGCCTACGAGCAGTACTTC. As protein: CASSEAPSGAYEQYF.

This clonotype showed up many times. One end of the junction varies from germline; a read error may be responsible. J is TRBJ2-7 and V is TRBV5-1; possible D gene TRBD1, 7 bases. This CDR3 comprises 15 residues. CDR1 and CDR2 (germline): SGHRS, YFSETQ. The CDR3 region is CASSLDGGGSHEQYF. CDR3 DNA: TGCGCCAGCAGCTTGGATGGAGGGGGCTCCCACGAGCAGTACTTC.

This clonotype was counted ten times or more. The chain links TRBV18 to TRBJ2-3; D ambiguous. The V gene's germline CDR1 is KGHSH and CDR2 LQKENI. The CDR3 covers 15 residues. V was pared by 0 bases and J by 0 bases, with 7 bases between. The CDR3 protein is CASSPPSTSTDTQYF. CDR3 bases: TGTGCCAGCTCACCACCCTCGACTAGCACAGATACGCAGTATTTT.

The sample holds one count of this clonotype. A much larger clone sits a single nucleotide away, making a read error possible. The genes are TRBV5-1 and TRBJ2-7; the D gene is possibly TRBD2 (6 bases). The assigned J gene may be wrong: the sequence end matches TRBJ2-1 better. Per the germline V gene, CDR1 is SGHRS and CDR2 is YFSETQ. The length of the CDR3 is 15 residues. The DNA for the CDR3 is TGCGCCAGCAGCTTGGCATCGGGGGTTGAGTACGAGCAGTTCTTC. This translates into CASSLASGVEYEQFF.

This clonotype occurred a few times. The chain employs TRBV6-1 and TRBJ2-2; D may correspond to TRBD1 or TRBD2 (6 bases each). V was clipped by 6 bases and J by 6 bases, with 17 bases between them. The CDR3 spans 15 residues. Germline V gene sequence: CDR1 MNHNS, CDR2 SASEGT. The CDR3 region has the DNA TGTGCCAGCAGGGCCTCGGGGGCAGTTCCCGGGGAGCTGTTTTTT. Amino acids: CASRASGAVPGELFF.

This clonotype was recorded a few times. J is TRBJ2-5 and V is TRBV7-8; D perhaps matches TRBD2 (5 bases). Germline CDR1 SGHVS, CDR2 FQNEAQ. Trimming took off 5 bases at V and 3 bases at J, with 10 bases between the two ends. The CDR3 spans 13 residues. The CDR3 sequence: CASSTAREETQYF. CDR3 in DNA: TGTGCCAGCAGCACGGCGAGGGAAGAGACCCAGTACTTC. The whole variable domain, remainder taken from reference TRBV7-8 and TRBJ2-5, is GAGVSQSPRYKVAKRGQDVALRCDPISGHVSLFWYQQALGQGPEFLTYFQNEAQLDKSGLPSDRFFAERPEGSVSTLKIQRTQQEDSAVYLCASSTAREETQYFGPGTRLLVL.